These T cell receptor beta chains were read from a single sample in a study of blood T cell repertoires in COVID-19. Measured with immunoSEQ multiplex PCR; TCRdb has only the in-frame clones, and not every one. The sample has some 340,000 clones, roughly 85% seen once. Sequencing was performed on peripheral blood. The receptors here all came from a woman in her late teens or twenties with acute or convalescent COVID-19. CDR3s include the opening cysteine and the closing phenylalanine or tryptophan. Each record gives: CDR3 DNA, CDR3 protein, CDR3 length, clone size, D gene, V gene, J gene. A D gene is named only where the DNA matches it firmly. Only part of the rows carry a size: once, few, many, or a class if the clone is expanded.

cdr3_nt: TGTGCCAGCAGCTTAGATGGGACAGGGGACAACGAGCAGTACTTC
cdr3_aa: CASSLDGTGDNEQYF
cdr3_length: 15
clone_size: NA
d_call: TRBD1
v_call: TRBV11-3
j_call: TRBJ2-7

cdr3_nt: TGTGCAAGTCGCTTAGCGGTTCACCCAGAATCGCATATTGGCAATCAGCCCCAGCATTTT
cdr3_aa: CASRLAVHPESHIGNQPQHF
cdr3_length: 20
clone_size: few
d_call: NA
v_call: TRBV12-2
j_call: TRBJ1-5

cdr3_nt: TGTGCCAGTAGTATTGGAGGGATTCAAGAGACCCAGTACTTC
cdr3_aa: CASSIGGIQETQYF
cdr3_length: 14
clone_size: NA
d_call: NA
v_call: TRBV19
j_call: TRBJ2-5

cdr3_nt: TGTGCCAGCAGTTTATCGGGGTCGGAGCATCGGCAGTACTTC
cdr3_aa: CASSLSGSEHRQYF
cdr3_length: 14
clone_size: NA
d_call: NA
v_call: TRBV28
j_call: TRBJ2-7

cdr3_nt: TGTGCCAGCAGCTTGTGGTTAGGACAGGGGAGCAATCAGCCCCAGCATTTT
cdr3_aa: CASSLWLGQGSNQPQHF
cdr3_length: 17
clone_size: NA
d_call: TRBD1
v_call: TRBV5-6
j_call: TRBJ1-5

cdr3_nt: TGTGCCAGCAGCTTACCGGACAGTAGAAACACTGAAGCTTTCTTT
cdr3_aa: CASSLPDSRNTEAFF
cdr3_length: 15
clone_size: NA
d_call: NA
v_call: TRBV13
j_call: TRBJ1-1

cdr3_nt: TGTGCCAGCAGCCAAACGGGAGGGACCCTCCTCTATGGCTACACCTTC
cdr3_aa: CASSQTGGTLLYGYTF
cdr3_length: 16
clone_size: NA
d_call: NA
v_call: TRBV4-2
j_call: TRBJ1-2

cdr3_nt: TGTGCCAGCAGTTACGACTCGAACACTGAAGCTTTCTTT
cdr3_aa: CASSYDSNTEAFF
cdr3_length: 13
clone_size: NA
d_call: NA
v_call: TRBV12-3/TRBV12-4
j_call: TRBJ1-1

cdr3_nt: TGCGCCAGCAGCCAACAGGGGGCCAGTGAAGCTTTCTTT
cdr3_aa: CASSQQGASEAFF
cdr3_length: 13
clone_size: once
d_call: TRBD1
v_call: TRBV5-1
j_call: TRBJ1-1

cdr3_nt: TGCGCCAGCAGCCAACCCAGGACAGGGAGCAATCAGCCCCAGCATTTT
cdr3_aa: CASSQPRTGSNQPQHF
cdr3_length: 16
clone_size: NA
d_call: TRBD1
v_call: TRBV4-1
j_call: TRBJ1-5

cdr3_nt: TGCGCCAGCAGCTTGCAACGAGCAGGGGACGAGCAGTACTTC
cdr3_aa: CASSLQRAGDEQYF
cdr3_length: 14
clone_size: NA
d_call: NA
v_call: TRBV5-1
j_call: TRBJ2-7

cdr3_nt: TGTGCCAGCAGCGAGAACCCGACAGGGGAGAACTATGGCTACACCTTC
cdr3_aa: CASSENPTGENYGYTF
cdr3_length: 16
clone_size: NA
d_call: TRBD1
v_call: TRBV9
j_call: TRBJ1-2

cdr3_nt: TGTGCCAGCAGACCCGACAGGGAAAGGGACGAGCAGTACTTC
cdr3_aa: CASRPDRERDEQYF
cdr3_length: 14
clone_size: few
d_call: TRBD1
v_call: TRBV13
j_call: TRBJ2-7

cdr3_nt: TGTGCCAGCAGTTCCAAAGACAGGGGCGGGTTGGAGCAGTACTTC
cdr3_aa: CASSSKDRGGLEQYF
cdr3_length: 15
clone_size: NA
d_call: TRBD1
v_call: TRBV6-5
j_call: TRBJ2-7

cdr3_nt: TGTGCCAGCAGTTACTCGACAGGGGGAACTGAAGCTTTCTTT
cdr3_aa: CASSYSTGGTEAFF
cdr3_length: 14
clone_size: NA
d_call: TRBD1
v_call: TRBV6-2/TRBV6-3
j_call: TRBJ1-1

cdr3_nt: TGTGCCAGCAGCCCACGACTAACTAGCGGGGGCCCTACCCTCACAGATACGCAGTATTTT
cdr3_aa: CASSPRLTSGGPTLTDTQYF
cdr3_length: 20
clone_size: NA
d_call: TRBD2
v_call: TRBV3-1/TRBV3-2
j_call: TRBJ2-3

cdr3_nt: TGTGCCAGCAGCCCACTACGGGGGGGCGGATGGGCTTTCTTT
cdr3_aa: CASSPLRGGGWAFF
cdr3_length: 14
clone_size: NA
d_call: NA
v_call: TRBV14
j_call: TRBJ1-1

cdr3_nt: TGTGCCACCAGCAGAGATCAGGACTTCAATGAGCAGTTCTTC
cdr3_aa: CATSRDQDFNEQFF
cdr3_length: 14
clone_size: NA
d_call: NA
v_call: TRBV15
j_call: TRBJ2-1

cdr3_nt: TGCGCCAGCAGCTTGGATGGCACCCCTCGAGAGCAGTTCTTC
cdr3_aa: CASSLDGTPREQFF
cdr3_length: 14
clone_size: NA
d_call: NA
v_call: TRBV5-1
j_call: TRBJ2-1

cdr3_nt: TGTGCCAGCAGCGGAATAGCGGGGGGTAGCGCAGATACGCAGTATTTT
cdr3_aa: CASSGIAGGSADTQYF
cdr3_length: 16
clone_size: once
d_call: TRBD2
v_call: TRBV9
j_call: TRBJ2-3

cdr3_nt: TGCAGTGCCCAACAGGGGATTGGCTACACCTTC
cdr3_aa: CSAQQGIGYTF
cdr3_length: 11
clone_size: NA
d_call: TRBD1
v_call: TRBV20-1
j_call: TRBJ1-2

cdr3_nt: TGCGCCACCGCGACGGGAGATATGAACACTGAAGCTTTCTTT
cdr3_aa: CATATGDMNTEAFF
cdr3_length: 14
clone_size: NA
d_call: NA
v_call: TRBV5-1
j_call: TRBJ1-1

cdr3_nt: TGTGCCAGCAGCCCCGGACTAGCGGTTTACGAGCAGTACTTC
cdr3_aa: CASSPGLAVYEQYF
cdr3_length: 14
clone_size: NA
d_call: TRBD2
v_call: TRBV28
j_call: TRBJ2-7

cdr3_nt: TGTGCCAGCAGTTTGGGGGGTTACTCCCATAGCGAGCAGTACTTC
cdr3_aa: CASSLGGYSHSEQYF
cdr3_length: 15
clone_size: NA
d_call: NA
v_call: TRBV6-1
j_call: TRBJ2-7

cdr3_nt: TGCGCCAGCAGCTTGGATGGGACAGGGGGCGGTGAAAAACTGTTTTTT
cdr3_aa: CASSLDGTGGGEKLFF
cdr3_length: 16
clone_size: once
d_call: TRBD1
v_call: TRBV5-1
j_call: TRBJ1-4

cdr3_nt: TGTGCCAGCAGTCTCGACAGGGAGAATGAAGCTTTCTTT
cdr3_aa: CASSLDRENEAFF
cdr3_length: 13
clone_size: NA
d_call: TRBD1
v_call: TRBV7-3
j_call: TRBJ1-1

cdr3_nt: TGTGCCACTTCGGGACACCAGGCCATTAATTCACCCCTCCACTTT
cdr3_aa: CATSGHQAINSPLHF
cdr3_length: 15
clone_size: few
d_call: NA
v_call: TRBV10-3
j_call: TRBJ1-6

cdr3_nt: TGTGCCAGCAATCAAGGGGGCGTGTTTGACGAGCAGTACTTC
cdr3_aa: CASNQGGVFDEQYF
cdr3_length: 14
clone_size: NA
d_call: TRBD1
v_call: TRBV28
j_call: TRBJ2-7

cdr3_nt: TGTGCCAGTAGTACGGGACAGGGGCGTTCACCCCTCCACTTT
cdr3_aa: CASSTGQGRSPLHF
cdr3_length: 14
clone_size: few
d_call: TRBD1
v_call: TRBV19
j_call: TRBJ1-6

cdr3_nt: TGTGCCAGCAGTGAAGGGACTAGCGGGCCCTCGGTAACCTACAATGAGCAGTTCTTC
cdr3_aa: CASSEGTSGPSVTYNEQFF
cdr3_length: 19
clone_size: NA
d_call: TRBD2
v_call: TRBV6-1
j_call: TRBJ2-1

cdr3_nt: TGTGCCAGCAGTTTATTCGGGACCCAGGGGAGCAATCAGCCCCAGCATTTT
cdr3_aa: CASSLFGTQGSNQPQHF
cdr3_length: 17
clone_size: few
d_call: NA
v_call: TRBV27
j_call: TRBJ1-5

cdr3_nt: TGCGCCAGCAGCTTGGGACTAGCGGGGGATGAGCAGTTCTTC
cdr3_aa: CASSLGLAGDEQFF
cdr3_length: 14
clone_size: NA
d_call: TRBD2
v_call: TRBV5-1
j_call: TRBJ2-1

cdr3_nt: TGTGCCAGTAGTACTAGACAGGGGGGGATGAACACTGAAGCTTTCTTT
cdr3_aa: CASSTRQGGMNTEAFF
cdr3_length: 16
clone_size: NA
d_call: TRBD1
v_call: TRBV19
j_call: TRBJ1-1

cdr3_nt: TGTGCCAGCTGGGACAGGGGCACTGAAGCTTTCTTT
cdr3_aa: CASWDRGTEAFF
cdr3_length: 12
clone_size: NA
d_call: TRBD1
v_call: TRBV2
j_call: TRBJ1-1

cdr3_nt: TGTGCCAGCACCGGACAGGGTGGTAACGAGCAGTACTTC
cdr3_aa: CASTGQGGNEQYF
cdr3_length: 13
clone_size: NA
d_call: TRBD1
v_call: TRBV27
j_call: TRBJ2-7

cdr3_nt: TGTGCCAGCAGTGCTCCCCGGGGGGAGCAGGGGCCCCGCAATGAAAAACTGTTTTTT
cdr3_aa: CASSAPRGEQGPRNEKLFF
cdr3_length: 19
clone_size: NA
d_call: NA
v_call: TRBV2
j_call: TRBJ1-4

cdr3_nt: TGTGCCAGCCAGAAGGGCGGGACAGGGAGTCAGCCCCAGCATTTT
cdr3_aa: CASQKGGTGSQPQHF
cdr3_length: 15
clone_size: once
d_call: TRBD1
v_call: TRBV2
j_call: TRBJ1-5

cdr3_nt: TGTGCCAGCAGCTTACCGGGGGACGTTTCCTACGAGCAGTACTTC
cdr3_aa: CASSLPGDVSYEQYF
cdr3_length: 15
clone_size: NA
d_call: NA
v_call: TRBV7-9
j_call: TRBJ2-7

cdr3_nt: TGTGCCAGCAAGGGGTCCGGAAACACCATATATTTT
cdr3_aa: CASKGSGNTIYF
cdr3_length: 12
clone_size: once
d_call: NA
v_call: TRBV5-5
j_call: TRBJ1-3

cdr3_nt: TGCGCCAGCAGCCAAGGATCCCCACAGGAGACGGACTCCTACGAGCAGTACTTC
cdr3_aa: CASSQGSPQETDSYEQYF
cdr3_length: 18
clone_size: NA
d_call: NA
v_call: TRBV4-1
j_call: TRBJ2-7

cdr3_nt: TGCGCCAGCAGCTTGGGGACAGGGAATAATTCACCCCTCCACTTT
cdr3_aa: CASSLGTGNNSPLHF
cdr3_length: 15
clone_size: once
d_call: TRBD1
v_call: TRBV5-1
j_call: TRBJ1-6

cdr3_nt: TGCGCCAGCAGCACGGGGGGGCTTTCCTACAATGAGCAGTTCTTC
cdr3_aa: CASSTGGLSYNEQFF
cdr3_length: 15
clone_size: NA
d_call: TRBD2
v_call: TRBV10-2
j_call: TRBJ2-1